The TCR beta chain under discussion was sequenced for a study of cytomegalovirus exposure and HLA in healthy donors. Study-wide points: Sequencing depth roughly uniform across donors was assumed in presence/absence analyses. Earlier analysis found most TCR beta V segments productive about 87% or about 30% of the time. Later on, an analysis tied approximately 17,000 TCR beta sequences to HLA alleles at 0.05 false discovery rate.

The CDR3 runs to 15 residues. Germline CDR1 and CDR2: MGHRA and YSYEKL. The V end lost 3 bases, the J end lost 2 bases, and 14 bases lay between the germline ends. The PCR had 60 Vbeta and 13 Jbeta primers. TCRdb's copy holds only in-frame clones and misses some; the assay was immunoSEQ multiplex PCR. The table has a few hundred thousand clones, under 80% seen once. Donors counted as nominally healthy when sampled, yet unrecorded immune exposures were likely. This clone has a single count. Its cognate antigen is unknown. The TCR was taken from a female donor in good health and CMV-seronegative. This chain joins TRBV4-1 and TRBJ2-7; TRBD2 is a possible D gene (6 bases). Material: PBMCs. CDR3 sequence reads: CASSHPLGGPYEQYF. DNA of the CDR3: TGCGCCAGCAGCCACCCCCTGGGGGGTCCCTACGAGCAGTACTTC.